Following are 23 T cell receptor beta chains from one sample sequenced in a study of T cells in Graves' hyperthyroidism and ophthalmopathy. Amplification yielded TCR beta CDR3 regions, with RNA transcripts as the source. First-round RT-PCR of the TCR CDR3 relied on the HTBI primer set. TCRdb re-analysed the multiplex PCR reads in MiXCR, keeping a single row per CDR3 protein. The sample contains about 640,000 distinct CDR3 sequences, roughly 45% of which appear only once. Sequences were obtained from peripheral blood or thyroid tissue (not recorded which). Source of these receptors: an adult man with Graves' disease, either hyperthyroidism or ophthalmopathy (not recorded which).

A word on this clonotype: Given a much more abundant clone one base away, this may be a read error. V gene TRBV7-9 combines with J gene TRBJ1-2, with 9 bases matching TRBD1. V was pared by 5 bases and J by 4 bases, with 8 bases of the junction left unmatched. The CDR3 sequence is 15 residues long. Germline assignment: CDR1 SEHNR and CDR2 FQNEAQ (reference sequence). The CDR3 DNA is TGTGCCAGCAGCCAATCACAGGGGGCCACCTATGGCTACACCTTC. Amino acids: CASSQSQGATYGYTF.

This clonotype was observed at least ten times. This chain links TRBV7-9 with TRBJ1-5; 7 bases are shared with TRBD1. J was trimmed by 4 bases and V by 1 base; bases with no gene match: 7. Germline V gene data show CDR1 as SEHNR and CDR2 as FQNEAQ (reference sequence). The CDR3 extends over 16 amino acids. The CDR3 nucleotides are TGTGCCAGCAGCTTAGGCGGGCCAGGGGGAAATCAGCCCCAGCATTTT. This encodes CASSLGGPGGNQPQHF.

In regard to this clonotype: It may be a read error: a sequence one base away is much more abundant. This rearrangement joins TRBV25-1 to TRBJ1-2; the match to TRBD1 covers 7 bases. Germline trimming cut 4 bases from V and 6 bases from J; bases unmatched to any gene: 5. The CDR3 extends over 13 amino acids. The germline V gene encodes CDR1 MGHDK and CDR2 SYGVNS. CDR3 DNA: TGTGCCAGCAGTGCCTCGACAGGGAATGGCTACACCTTC. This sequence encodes CASSASTGNGYTF.

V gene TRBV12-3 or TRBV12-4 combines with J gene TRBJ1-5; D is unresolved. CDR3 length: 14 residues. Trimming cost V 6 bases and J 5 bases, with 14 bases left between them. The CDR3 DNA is TGTGCCAGCAGCCAAGATTTTCGGGATCAGCCCCAGCATTTT. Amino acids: CASSQDFRDQPQHF.

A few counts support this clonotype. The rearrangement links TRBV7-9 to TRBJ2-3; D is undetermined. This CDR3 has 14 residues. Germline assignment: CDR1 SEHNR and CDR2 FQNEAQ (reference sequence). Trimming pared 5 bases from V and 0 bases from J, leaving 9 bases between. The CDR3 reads CASSDGDSTDTQYF. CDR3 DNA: TGTGCCAGCAGCGACGGCGACAGCACAGATACGCAGTATTTT.

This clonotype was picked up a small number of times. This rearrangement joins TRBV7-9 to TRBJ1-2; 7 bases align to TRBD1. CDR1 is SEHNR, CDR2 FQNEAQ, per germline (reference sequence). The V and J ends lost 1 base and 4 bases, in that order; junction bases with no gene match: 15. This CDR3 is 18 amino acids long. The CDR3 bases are TGTGCCAGCAGCTTAGATACCCCCCGGACAGGAGACCGCTATGGCTACACCTTC. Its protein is CASSLDTPRTGDRYGYTF.

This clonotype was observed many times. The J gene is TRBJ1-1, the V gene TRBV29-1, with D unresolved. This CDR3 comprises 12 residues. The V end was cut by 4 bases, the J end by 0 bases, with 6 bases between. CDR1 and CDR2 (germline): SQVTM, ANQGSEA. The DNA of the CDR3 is TGCAGCGTTGTTGGGGTGAACACTGAAGCTTTCTTT. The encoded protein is CSVVGVNTEAFF. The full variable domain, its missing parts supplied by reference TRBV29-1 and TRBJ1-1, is SAVISQKPSRDICQRGTSLTIQCQVDSQVTMMFWYRQQPGQSLTLIATANQGSEATYESGFVIDKFPISRPNLTFSTLTVSNMSPEDSSIYLCSVVGVNTEAFFGQGTRLTVV.

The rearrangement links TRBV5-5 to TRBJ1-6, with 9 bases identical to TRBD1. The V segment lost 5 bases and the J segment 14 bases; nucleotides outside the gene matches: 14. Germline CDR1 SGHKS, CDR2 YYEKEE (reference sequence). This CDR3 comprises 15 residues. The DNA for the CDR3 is TGTGCCAGCAGTACGGGGGGGACAGGGTCGTTCACCCTCCACTTT. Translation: CASSTGGTGSFTLHF.

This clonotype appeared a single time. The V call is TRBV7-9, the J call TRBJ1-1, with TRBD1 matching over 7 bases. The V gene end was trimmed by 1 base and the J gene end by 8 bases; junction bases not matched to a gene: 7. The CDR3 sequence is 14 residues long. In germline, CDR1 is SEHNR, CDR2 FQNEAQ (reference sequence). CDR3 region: CASSLGQDRYEAFF. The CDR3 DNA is TGTGCCAGCAGCTTAGGGCAGGACAGGTACGAAGCTTTCTTT.

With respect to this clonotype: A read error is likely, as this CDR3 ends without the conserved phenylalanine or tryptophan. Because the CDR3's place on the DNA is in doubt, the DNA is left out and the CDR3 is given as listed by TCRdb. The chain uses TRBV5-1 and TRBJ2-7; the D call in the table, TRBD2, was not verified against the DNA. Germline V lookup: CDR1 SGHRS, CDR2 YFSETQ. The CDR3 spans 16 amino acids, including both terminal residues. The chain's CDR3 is CASGLPSTGTSGRAGD.

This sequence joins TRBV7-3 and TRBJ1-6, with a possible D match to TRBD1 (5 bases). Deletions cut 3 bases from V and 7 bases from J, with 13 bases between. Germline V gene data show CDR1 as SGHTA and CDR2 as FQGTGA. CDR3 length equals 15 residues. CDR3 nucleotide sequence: TGTGCCAGCAGCTTTGAGGGAGGGACCAATTCACCCCTCCACTTT. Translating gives CASSFEGGTNSPLHF.

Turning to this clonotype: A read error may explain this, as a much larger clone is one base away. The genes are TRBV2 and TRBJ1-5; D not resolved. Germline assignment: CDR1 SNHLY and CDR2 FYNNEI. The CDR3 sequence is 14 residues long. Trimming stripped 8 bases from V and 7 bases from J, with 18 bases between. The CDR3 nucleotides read TGTGCCAGCGGCAAAACGGACGGCTACCAGCCCCAGCATTTT. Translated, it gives CASGKTDGYQPQHF.

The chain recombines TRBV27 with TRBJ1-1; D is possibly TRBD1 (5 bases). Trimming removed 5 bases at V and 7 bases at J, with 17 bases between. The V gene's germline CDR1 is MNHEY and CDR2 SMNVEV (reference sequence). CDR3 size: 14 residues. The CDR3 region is CASSIGHLADEAFF. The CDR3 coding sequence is TGTGCCAGCAGTATAGGACACCTCGCCGATGAAGCTTTCTTT.

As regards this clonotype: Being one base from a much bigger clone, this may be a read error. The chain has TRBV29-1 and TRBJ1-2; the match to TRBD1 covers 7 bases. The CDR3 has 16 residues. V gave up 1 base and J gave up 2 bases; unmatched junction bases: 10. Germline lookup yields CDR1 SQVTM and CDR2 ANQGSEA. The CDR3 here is CSVEGGQSSINYGYTF. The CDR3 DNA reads TGCAGCGTTGAAGGGGGACAGAGTTCGATAAACTATGGCTACACCTTC.

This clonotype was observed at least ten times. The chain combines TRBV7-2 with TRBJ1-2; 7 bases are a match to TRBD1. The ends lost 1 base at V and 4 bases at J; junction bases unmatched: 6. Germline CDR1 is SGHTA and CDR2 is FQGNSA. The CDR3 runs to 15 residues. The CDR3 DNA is TGTGCCAGCAGCTTAGTGTCCCAGGGGGGCTATGGCTACACCTTC. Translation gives CASSLVSQGGYGYTF.

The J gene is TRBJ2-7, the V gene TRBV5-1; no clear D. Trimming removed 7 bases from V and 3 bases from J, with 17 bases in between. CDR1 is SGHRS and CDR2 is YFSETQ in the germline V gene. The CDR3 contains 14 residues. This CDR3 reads CASGRIGEDYEQYF. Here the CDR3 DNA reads TGCGCCAGCGGAAGGATAGGAGAAGACTACGAGCAGTACTTC.

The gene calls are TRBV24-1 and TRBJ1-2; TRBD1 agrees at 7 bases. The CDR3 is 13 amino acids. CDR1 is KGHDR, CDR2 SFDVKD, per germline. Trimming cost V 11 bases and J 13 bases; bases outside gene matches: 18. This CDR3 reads CAIGDLTGRHVTF. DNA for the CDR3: TGTGCCATTGGGGACCTGACAGGGAGGCATGTCACCTTC.

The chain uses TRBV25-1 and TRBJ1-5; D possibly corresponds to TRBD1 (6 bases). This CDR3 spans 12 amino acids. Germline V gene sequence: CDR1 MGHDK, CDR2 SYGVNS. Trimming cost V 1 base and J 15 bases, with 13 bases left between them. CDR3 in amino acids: CASSEWGGGRHF. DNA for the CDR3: TGTGCCAGCAGTGAATGGGGGGGCGGGAGGCATTTT.

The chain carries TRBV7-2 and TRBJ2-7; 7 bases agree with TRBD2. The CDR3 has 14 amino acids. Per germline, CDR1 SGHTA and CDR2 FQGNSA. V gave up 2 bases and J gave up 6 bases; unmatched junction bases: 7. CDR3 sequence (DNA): TGTGCCAGCAGCTTATTCGGGGGGATCGGCGAGCAGTACTTC. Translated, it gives CASSLFGGIGEQYF. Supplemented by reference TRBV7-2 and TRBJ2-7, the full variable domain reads GAGVSQSPSNKVTEKGKDVELRCDPISGHTALYWYRQSLGQGLEFLIYFQGNSAPDKSGLPSDRFSAERTGGSVSTLTIQRTQQEDSAVYLCASSLFGGIGEQYFGPGTRLTVT.

Here the CDR3 reads CASSLRRAGSAYEQYF. CDR3 nucleotides: TGTGCCAGCAGCTTACGTCGGGCAGGGTCAGCCTACGAGCAGTACTTC. The chain couples TRBV13 to TRBJ2-7, with D possibly being TRBD1 (5 bases). Germline assignment: CDR1 PRHDT and CDR2 FYEKMQ (reference sequence). V lost 2 bases, J lost 2 bases, and 16 bases lay in between. This CDR3 comprises 16 residues.

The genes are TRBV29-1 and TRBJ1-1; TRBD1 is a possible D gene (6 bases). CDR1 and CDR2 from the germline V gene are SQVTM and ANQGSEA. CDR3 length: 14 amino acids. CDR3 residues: CGGQVGGMNTEAFF. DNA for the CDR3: TGCGGTGGGCAGGTCGGGGGCATGAACACTGAAGCTTTCTTT. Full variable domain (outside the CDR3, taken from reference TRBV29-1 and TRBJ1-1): SAVISQKPSRDICQRGTSLTIQCQVDSQVTMMFWYRQQPGQSLTLIATANQGSEATYESGFVIDKFPISRPNLTFSTLTVSNMSPEDSSIYLCGGQVGGMNTEAFFGQGTRLTVV.

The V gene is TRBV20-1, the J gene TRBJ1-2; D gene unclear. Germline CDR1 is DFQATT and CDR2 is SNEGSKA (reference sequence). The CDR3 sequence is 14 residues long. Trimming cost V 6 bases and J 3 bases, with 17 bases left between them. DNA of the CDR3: TGCAGTGCCCCCCCTTTAAACGGCGACTATGGCTACACCTTC. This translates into CSAPPLNGDYGYTF.

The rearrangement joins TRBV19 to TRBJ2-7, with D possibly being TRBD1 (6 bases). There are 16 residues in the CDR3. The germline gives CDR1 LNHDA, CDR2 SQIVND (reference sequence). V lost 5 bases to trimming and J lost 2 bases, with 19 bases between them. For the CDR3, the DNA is TGTGCCAGTAGTGTAGCGCCAGGGGAGATTCCCTACGAGCAGTACTTC. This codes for CASSVAPGEIPYEQYF.